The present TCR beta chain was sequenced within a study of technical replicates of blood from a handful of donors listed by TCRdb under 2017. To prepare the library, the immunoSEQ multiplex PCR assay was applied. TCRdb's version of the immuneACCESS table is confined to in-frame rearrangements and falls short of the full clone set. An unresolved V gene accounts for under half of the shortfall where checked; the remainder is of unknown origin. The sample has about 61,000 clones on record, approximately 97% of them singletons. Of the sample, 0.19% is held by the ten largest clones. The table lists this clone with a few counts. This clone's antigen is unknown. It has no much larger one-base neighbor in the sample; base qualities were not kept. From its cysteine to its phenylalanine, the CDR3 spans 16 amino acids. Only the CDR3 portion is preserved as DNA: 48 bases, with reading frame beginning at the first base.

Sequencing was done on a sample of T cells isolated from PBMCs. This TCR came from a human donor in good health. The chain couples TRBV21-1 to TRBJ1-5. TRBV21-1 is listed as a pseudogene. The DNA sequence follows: TGTGCCAGCAGCAACCTATCGGTCGACGGGAATCAGCCCCAGCATTTT. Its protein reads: CASSNLSVDGNQPQHF.